Sequencing of this T cell receptor beta chain was carried out in a study of cytomegalovirus exposure and HLA in healthy donors. Study summary: Tens of millions of unique TCRs, all from HLA-typed donors, were included in an early release of the data.

CDR1 and CDR2 from the germline V gene are KGHSH and LQKENI. V was clipped by 6 bases and J by 8 bases, with 13 bases between them. The CDR3 is made up of 12 amino acids. In the PCR, 60 Vbeta and 13 Jbeta primers were used. Generated by immunoSEQ multiplex PCR, the TCRdb table keeps only in-frame clones and is missing some. This sample carries roughly 150,000 clones, approximately 76% of them seen once, and the ten largest clones take 5.4%. This TCR derives from a woman between 18 and 29 years old in good health and CMV-seropositive. The J gene is TRBJ1-1, the V gene TRBV18; D is unclear. The sequenced sample consisted of PBMCs. This chain's CDR3 is CASSREGGEAFF. The CDR3 nucleotides read TGTGCCAGCTCCCGCGAGGGCGGGGAAGCTTTCTTT.